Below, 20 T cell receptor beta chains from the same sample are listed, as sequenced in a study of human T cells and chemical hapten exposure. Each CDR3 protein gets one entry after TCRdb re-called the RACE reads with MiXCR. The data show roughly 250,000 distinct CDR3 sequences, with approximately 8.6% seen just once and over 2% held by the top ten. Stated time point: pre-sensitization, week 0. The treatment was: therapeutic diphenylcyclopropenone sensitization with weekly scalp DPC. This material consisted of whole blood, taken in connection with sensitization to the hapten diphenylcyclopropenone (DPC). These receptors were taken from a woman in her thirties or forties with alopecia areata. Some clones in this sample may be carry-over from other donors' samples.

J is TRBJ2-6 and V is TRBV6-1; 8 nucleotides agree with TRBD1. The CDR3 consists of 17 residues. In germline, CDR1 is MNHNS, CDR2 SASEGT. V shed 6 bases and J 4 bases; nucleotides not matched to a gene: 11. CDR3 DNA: TGTGCCAGCAGAAGTCTAGGACAGGGCTCAGGGGCCAACGTCCTGACTTTC. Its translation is CASRSLGQGSGANVLTF.

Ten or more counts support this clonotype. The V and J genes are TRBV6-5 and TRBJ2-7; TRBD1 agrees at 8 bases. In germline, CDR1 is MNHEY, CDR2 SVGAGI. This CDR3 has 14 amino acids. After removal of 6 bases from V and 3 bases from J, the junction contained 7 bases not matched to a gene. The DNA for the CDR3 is TGTGCCAGCAGAACGGACAGGGTCTTCTACGAGCAGTACTTC. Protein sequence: CASRTDRVFYEQYF.

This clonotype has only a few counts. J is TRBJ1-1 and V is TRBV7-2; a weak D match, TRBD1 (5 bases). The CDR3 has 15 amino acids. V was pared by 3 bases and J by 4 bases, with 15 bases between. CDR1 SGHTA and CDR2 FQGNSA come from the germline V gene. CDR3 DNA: TGTGCCAGCAGCTTTTCTTGGGGCGGTGGCACTGAAGCTTTCTTT. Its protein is CASSFSWGGGTEAFF.

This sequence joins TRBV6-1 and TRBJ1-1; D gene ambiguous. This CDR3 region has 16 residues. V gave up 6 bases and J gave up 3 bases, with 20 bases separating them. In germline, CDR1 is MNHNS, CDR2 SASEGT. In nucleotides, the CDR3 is TGTGCCAGCAGGCGCGGTCGCCTCCCAGTCGACACTGAAGCTTTCTTT. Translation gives CASRRGRLPVDTEAFF.

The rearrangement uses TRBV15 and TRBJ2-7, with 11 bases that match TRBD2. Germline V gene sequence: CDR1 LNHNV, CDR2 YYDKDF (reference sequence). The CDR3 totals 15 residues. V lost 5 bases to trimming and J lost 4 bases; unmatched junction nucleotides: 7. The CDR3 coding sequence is TGTGCCACCAGCCATAGCGGGAGGGCAGTATACGAGCAGTACTTC. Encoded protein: CATSHSGRAVYEQYF.

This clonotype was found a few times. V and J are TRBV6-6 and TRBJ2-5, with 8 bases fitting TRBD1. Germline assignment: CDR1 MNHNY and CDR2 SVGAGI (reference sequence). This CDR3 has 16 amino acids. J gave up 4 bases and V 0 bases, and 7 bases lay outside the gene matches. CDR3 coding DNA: TGTGCCAGCAGTTACTCGATGGACAGGGTGGGAGAGACCCAGTACTTC. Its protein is CASSYSMDRVGETQYF.

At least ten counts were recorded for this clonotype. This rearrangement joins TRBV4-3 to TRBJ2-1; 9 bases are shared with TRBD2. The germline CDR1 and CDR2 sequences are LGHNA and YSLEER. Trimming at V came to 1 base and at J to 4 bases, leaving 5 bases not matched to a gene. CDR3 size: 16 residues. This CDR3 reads CASSQVSGSRYNEQFF. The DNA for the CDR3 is TGCGCCAGCAGCCAAGTTAGCGGGAGCAGGTACAATGAGCAGTTCTTC.

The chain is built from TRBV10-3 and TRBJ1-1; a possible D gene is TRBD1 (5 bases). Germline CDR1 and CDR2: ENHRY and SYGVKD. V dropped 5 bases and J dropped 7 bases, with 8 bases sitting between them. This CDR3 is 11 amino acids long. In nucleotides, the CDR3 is TGTGCCATCAGTTCGACAGTTGAAGCTTTCTTT. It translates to CAISSTVEAFF.

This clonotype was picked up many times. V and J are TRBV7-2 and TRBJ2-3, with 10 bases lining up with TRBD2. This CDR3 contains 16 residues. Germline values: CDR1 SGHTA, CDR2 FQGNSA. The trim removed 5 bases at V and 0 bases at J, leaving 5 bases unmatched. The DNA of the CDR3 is TGTGCCAGCAGCCCGGTAGCGGGAGGAAGCACAGATACGCAGTATTTT. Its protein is CASSPVAGGSTDTQYF.

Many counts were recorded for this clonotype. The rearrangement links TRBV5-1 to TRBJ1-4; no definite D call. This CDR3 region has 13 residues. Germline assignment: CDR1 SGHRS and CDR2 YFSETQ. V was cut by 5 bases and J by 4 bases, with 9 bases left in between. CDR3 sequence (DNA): TGCGCCAGCAGAGAAAGAGATAATGAAAAACTGTTTTTT. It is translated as CASRERDNEKLFF.

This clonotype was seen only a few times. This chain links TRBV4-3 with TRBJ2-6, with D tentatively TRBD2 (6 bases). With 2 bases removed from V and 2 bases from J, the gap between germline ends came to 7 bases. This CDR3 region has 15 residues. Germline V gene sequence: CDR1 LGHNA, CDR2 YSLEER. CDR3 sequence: CASSQIAAGANVLTF. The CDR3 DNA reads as TGCGCCAGCAGCCAAATAGCGGCTGGGGCCAACGTCCTGACTTTC.

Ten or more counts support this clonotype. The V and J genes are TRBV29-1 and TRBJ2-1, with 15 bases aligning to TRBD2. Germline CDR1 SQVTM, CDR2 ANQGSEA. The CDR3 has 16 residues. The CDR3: CSTFGTSGRIYNEQFF. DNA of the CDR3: TGCAGTACATTCGGGACTAGCGGGAGGATCTACAATGAGCAGTTCTTC.

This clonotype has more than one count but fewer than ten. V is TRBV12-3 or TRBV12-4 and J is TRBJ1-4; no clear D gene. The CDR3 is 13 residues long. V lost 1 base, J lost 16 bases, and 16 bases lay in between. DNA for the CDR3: TGTGCCAGCAGTTTAGGGCAGGCCCTTACCCCGTTTTTT. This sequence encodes CASSLGQALTPFF.

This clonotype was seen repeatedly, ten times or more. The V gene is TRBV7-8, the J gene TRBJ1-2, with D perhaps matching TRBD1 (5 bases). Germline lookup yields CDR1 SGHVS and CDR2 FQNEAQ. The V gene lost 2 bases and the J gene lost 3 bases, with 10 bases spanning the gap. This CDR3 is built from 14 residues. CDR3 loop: CASSLNPQDYGYTF. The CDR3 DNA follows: TGTGCCAGCAGCTTAAACCCACAGGACTATGGCTACACCTTC. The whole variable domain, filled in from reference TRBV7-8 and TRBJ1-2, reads GAGVSQSPRYKVAKRGQDVALRCDPISGHVSLFWYQQALGQGPEFLTYFQNEAQLDKSGLPSDRFFAERPEGSVSTLKIQRTQQEDSAVYLCASSLNPQDYGYTFGSGTRLTVV.

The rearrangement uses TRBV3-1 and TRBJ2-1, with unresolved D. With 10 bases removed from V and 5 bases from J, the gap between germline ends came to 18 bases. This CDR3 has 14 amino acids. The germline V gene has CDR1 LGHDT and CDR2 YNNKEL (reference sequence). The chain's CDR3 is CATFLERSDNEQFF. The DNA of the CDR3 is TGTGCCACCTTCTTGGAACGGTCTGACAATGAGCAGTTCTTC.

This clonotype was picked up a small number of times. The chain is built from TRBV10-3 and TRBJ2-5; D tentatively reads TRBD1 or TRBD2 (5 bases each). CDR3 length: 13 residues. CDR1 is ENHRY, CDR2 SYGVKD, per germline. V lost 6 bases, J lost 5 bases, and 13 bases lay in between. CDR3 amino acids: CAIRGTGDETQYF. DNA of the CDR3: TGTGCCATCAGGGGGACCGGAGACGAGACCCAGTACTTC.

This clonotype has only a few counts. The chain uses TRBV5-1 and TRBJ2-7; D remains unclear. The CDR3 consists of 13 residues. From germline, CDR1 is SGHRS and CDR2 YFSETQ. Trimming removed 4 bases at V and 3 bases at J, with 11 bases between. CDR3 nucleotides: TGCGCCAGCAGCCCCCCGATGGGCTACGAGCAGTACTTC. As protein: CASSPPMGYEQYF. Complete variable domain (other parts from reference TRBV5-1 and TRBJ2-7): KAGVTQTPRYLIKTRGQQVTLSCSPISGHRSVSWYQQTPGQGLQFLFEYFSETQRNKGNFPGRFSGRQFSNSRSEMNVSTLELGDSALYLCASSPPMGYEQYFGPGTRLTVT.

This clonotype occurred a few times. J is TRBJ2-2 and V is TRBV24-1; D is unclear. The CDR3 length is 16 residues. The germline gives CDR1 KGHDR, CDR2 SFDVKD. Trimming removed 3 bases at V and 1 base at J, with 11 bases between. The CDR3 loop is CATSDVVSKNTGELFF. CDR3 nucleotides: TGTGCCACCAGTGATGTCGTGTCCAAGAACACCGGGGAGCTGTTTTTT.

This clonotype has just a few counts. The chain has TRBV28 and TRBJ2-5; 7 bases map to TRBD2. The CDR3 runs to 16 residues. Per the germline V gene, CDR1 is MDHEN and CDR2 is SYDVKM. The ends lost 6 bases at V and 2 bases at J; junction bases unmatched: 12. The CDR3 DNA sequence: TGTGCCAGCAGCCCCTGGCAGCGGGGACCTCAAGAGACCCAGTACTTC. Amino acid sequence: CASSPWQRGPQETQYF.

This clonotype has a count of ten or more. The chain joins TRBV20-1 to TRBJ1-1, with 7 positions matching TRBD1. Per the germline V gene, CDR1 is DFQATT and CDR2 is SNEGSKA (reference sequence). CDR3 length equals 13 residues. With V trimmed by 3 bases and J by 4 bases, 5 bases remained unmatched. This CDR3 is CSASRQGGTEAFF. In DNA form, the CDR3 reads TGCAGTGCTAGCCGACAGGGCGGCACTGAAGCTTTCTTT.